These 8 T cell receptor beta chains originate from one sample sequenced in a study of identical twins. One entry per CDR3 protein results from TCRdb running MiXCR on the 5' RACE reads. The sample holds approximately 700,000 distinct CDR3 sequences, approximately 6.1% seen once. Sequenced sample: naive T cells sorted from blood. Receptors were obtained from a man in his late teens or twenties in good health.

This clonotype was detected ten times or more. The genes are TRBV7-2 and TRBJ2-1; no clear D. The germline V gene has CDR1 SGHTA and CDR2 FQGNSA. The CDR3 runs to 14 residues. V was cut by 7 bases and J by 4 bases, with 14 bases left in between. The CDR3 loop reads CASTVVGVYNEQFF. CDR3 sequence (DNA): TGTGCCAGCACCGTAGTAGGAGTTTACAATGAGCAGTTCTTC.

This clonotype was picked up many times. The chain links TRBV5-1 to TRBJ2-7; tentative D call: TRBD1 (6 bases). Germline loops: CDR1 SGHRS, CDR2 YFSETQ. The CDR3 is made up of 12 amino acids. V lost 1 base, J lost 6 bases, and 8 bases lay in between. CDR3 coding DNA: TGCGCCAGCAGCTTGCCAGGGGCCGAGCAGTACTTC. This codes for CASSLPGAEQYF.

On this clonotype: This could be a read error, since a much larger clone is one nucleotide away. The CDR3 nucleotides are TGCGCCAGCAGCCAAGATCCAGGTTTCGCTCAGCCCCACCATTTT. It yields the protein CASSQDPGFAQPHHF. The V call is TRBV4-3, the J call TRBJ1-5, with unresolved D. The CDR3 totals 15 residues. Germline CDR1 and CDR2: LGHNA and YSLEER.

This clonotype was counted many times. The rearrangement joins TRBV12-3 or TRBV12-4 to TRBJ2-5, with 7 bases fitting TRBD2. CDR3 length equals 14 residues. V lost 4 bases to trimming and J lost 4 bases; unmatched junction nucleotides: 6. The CDR3 region is CASSSGRATETQYF. CDR3 DNA: TGTGCCAGCAGTTCTGGGAGGGCAACAGAGACCCAGTACTTC.

This chain links TRBV7-2 with TRBJ2-2; D is unclear. The CDR3 length is 14 residues. V was clipped by 3 bases and J by 13 bases, with 18 bases between them. The V gene's germline CDR1 is SGHTA and CDR2 FQGNSA. In nucleotides, the CDR3 is TGTGCCAGCAGCTTTGACCTGCGGTCGTGGGTGCTGTTTTTT. Translated, it gives CASSFDLRSWVLFF.

The table lists this clonotype with a few counts. The chain links TRBV9 to TRBJ1-5; TRBD1 agrees at 8 bases. V was pared by 3 bases and J by 3 bases, with 5 bases of the junction left unmatched. This CDR3 has 15 amino acids. CDR1 SGDLS and CDR2 YYNGEE come from the germline V gene. The CDR3 loop is CASSDGTGHNQPQHF. The CDR3 DNA reads as TGTGCCAGCAGCGATGGGACAGGCCACAATCAGCCCCAGCATTTT.

The genes are TRBV6-6 and TRBJ2-7, with D perhaps TRBD2 (7 bases). This CDR3 has 13 residues. V lost 5 bases and J lost 6, with 14 bases in between. CDR1 and CDR2 from the germline V gene are MNHNY and SVGAGI (reference sequence). The CDR3 is CASSPKGGVEQYF. The CDR3 region has the DNA TGTGCCAGCAGTCCTAAGGGGGGGGTCGAGCAGTACTTC.

Many counts were recorded for this clonotype. CDR3 nucleotides: TGTGCCATCAGCCGGGACAAGTATGGCTACACCTTC. Encoded protein: CAISRDKYGYTF. This chain links TRBV10-3 with TRBJ1-2; D may be TRBD1 (6 bases). The germline V and J ends were trimmed by 6 bases and 5 bases, with 10 bases remaining between them. The germline V gene has CDR1 ENHRY and CDR2 SYGVKD. The CDR3 extends over 12 amino acids.